Included here is one T cell receptor beta chain sequence, with context. The antigen remains unidentified. This CDR3 has 13 amino acids. V lost 4 bases to trimming and J lost 6 bases, with 10 bases between them. Germline loops: CDR1 KGHSH, CDR2 LQKENI. This specimen comes from a study of monozygotic twins with cystic fibrosis. Whole-study findings and limits: Unrelated CF individuals shared fewer identical clonotypes than monozygotic CF twins.

This table comes from immunoSEQ multiplex PCR, and its TCRdb copy is limited to in-frame clones, with some not included. The data hold around 36,000 clones, with under 70% observed a single time. The chain recombines TRBV18 with TRBJ1-5, with D tentatively TRBD1 (6 bases). This clonotype was obtained from a girl aged 10 to 17 with cystic fibrosis. Source material: blood. The CDR3 bases are TGTGCCAGCTCACAACAGGGTTTTCAGCCCCAGCATTTT. It is translated as CASSQQGFQPQHF.